A selection of T cell receptor beta chains follows, all from one sample in a study of OX40 agonist ivuxolimab in advanced cancers. Method: immunoSEQ multiplex PCR; TCRdb's copy keeps in-frame clones and lacks some. Among tens of thousands of clones listed, roughly 84% were seen once. The material was CD4+ or CD8+ T cells sorted from blood, obtained in a trial of the OX40 agonist ivuxolimab. Source of these receptors: an adult with an advanced solid tumor such as melanoma, head and neck, liver or kidney cancer. Both conserved end residues are part of each CDR3. D genes are given only for firm matches. Only part of the rows carry a size: once, few, many, or a class if the clone is expanded.

length	J	size	V	D	DNA	CDR3
15	TRBJ2-3	NA	TRBV6-4	TRBD2	TGTGCCAGCAGTGACGTAGCGGGGAGCACAGATACGCAGTATTTT	CASSDVAGSTDTQYF
15	TRBJ2-2	NA	TRBV19	NA	TGTGCCAGTAGCCTTCGGGACTCCCGGCCCGGGGAGCTGTTTTTT	CASSLRDSRPGELFF
15	TRBJ1-2	NA	TRBV28	TRBD1	TGTGCCAGCAGTACGCCGGGGGACAGGGGACATGGCTACACCTTC	CASSTPGDRGHGYTF
15	TRBJ2-7	NA	TRBV4-1	NA	TGCGCCAGCAGCCAAGGGCACAGTGGGGGCTACGAGCAGTACTTC	CASSQGHSGGYEQYF
14	TRBJ2-5	NA	TRBV5-1	NA	TGCGCCAGCAGCTTGGAGGGGGGTCGGAAGACCCAGTACTTC	CASSLEGGRKTQYF
13	TRBJ2-7	NA	TRBV27	NA	TGTGCCAGCAGTTTAACCTCCTCCCGGGAGCAGTACTTC	CASSLTSSREQYF
15	TRBJ1-4	NA	TRBV18	NA	TGTGCCAGCTCACCACCAAACAGCCGGAATGAAAAACTGTTTTTT	CASSPPNSRNEKLFF
15	TRBJ2-7	NA	TRBV28	NA	TGTGCCAGCAGTTTCCTTCGGACGGGGAACTACGAGCAGTACTTC	CASSFLRTGNYEQYF
14	TRBJ1-2	NA	TRBV27	TRBD1	TGTGCCAGCCGACGGACAGGGGGCAACTATGGCTACACCTTC	CASRRTGGNYGYTF
13	TRBJ1-6	NA	TRBV7-8	NA	TGTGCCAGCAGCTGGACAGCGAATTCACCCCTCCACTTT	CASSWTANSPLHF
17	TRBJ1-2	NA	TRBV12-5	NA	TGTGCTAGTGGTTTCATTGTGCGGGGGCCGACTTTCGATGGCTACACCTTC	CASGFIVRGPTFDGYTF
15	TRBJ1-6	NA	TRBV5-6	NA	TGTGCCAGCAGCCTAACGGCCTCAGGTTATTCACCCCTCCACTTT	CASSLTASGYSPLHF
13	TRBJ2-3	NA	TRBV30	NA	TGTGCCTGGAACCTACTGTTAGGTGATACGCAGTATTTT	CAWNLLLGDTQYF
16	TRBJ2-6	NA	TRBV6-6	NA	TGTGCCAGCAGTTACAGAGCGTACTCTGGGGCCAACGTCCTGACTTTC	CASSYRAYSGANVLTF
13	TRBJ1-4	NA	TRBV11-2	NA	TGTGCCAGCAGCTTAGCAACTAATGAAAAACTGTTTTTT	CASSLATNEKLFF
14	TRBJ1-5	few	TRBV2	NA	TGTGCCAGCAACCCAAGTAGGGGCAATCAGCCCCAGCATTTT	CASNPSRGNQPQHF
15	TRBJ1-5	NA	TRBV6-5	NA	TGTGCCAGCAGTCCGGACGGCGATAGCAATCAGCCCCAGCATTTT	CASSPDGDSNQPQHF
15	TRBJ2-7	NA	TRBV27	TRBD1	TGTGCCAGCAGTGGGAAGACAGGGTTGTCCTACGAGCAGTACTTC	CASSGKTGLSYEQYF
16	TRBJ2-5	NA	TRBV7-9	NA	TGTGCCAGCAGCTTAGCCACCAGGACAGCCCGAGAGACCCAGTACTTC	CASSLATRTARETQYF
11	TRBJ2-6	few	TRBV19	NA	TGTGCCAGCAGTAGGGCCAACGTCCTGACTTTC	CASSRANVLTF
15	TRBJ2-1	NA	TRBV7-3	NA	TGTGCCAGCAGCTTAGGACTCATCTCCTACAATGAGCAGTTCTTC	CASSLGLISYNEQFF
16	TRBJ1-2	NA	TRBV18	NA	TGTGCCAGCTCACCTCGGGACAATTCAGGGAAGTATGGCTACACCTTC	CASSPRDNSGKYGYTF
15	TRBJ2-5	NA	TRBV2	NA	TGTGCCAGCAGTGGAAGCAGGGGCAGACAAGAGACCCAGTACTTC	CASSGSRGRQETQYF
13	TRBJ1-5	NA	TRBV19	TRBD1	TGTGCCAGCAGAACAGGGGCAAGGCAGCCCCAGCATTTT	CASRTGARQPQHF
16	TRBJ2-2	once	TRBV11-3	NA	TGTGCCAGCAGCGGAGGGGGTCCTAAAATCACCGGGGAGCTGTTTTTT	CASSGGGPKITGELFF
14	TRBJ1-2	NA	TRBV7-2	TRBD1	TGTGCCAGCAGCTTAGTGGACAGGGGGTATGGCTACACCTTC	CASSLVDRGYGYTF
15	TRBJ1-1	NA	TRBV18	NA	TGTGCCAGCTCTCCCGCTTTCCGGGGGAACACTGAAGCTTTCTTT	CASSPAFRGNTEAFF
15	TRBJ2-3	once	TRBV28	NA	TGTGCCAGCAGTTTATTGGCGGCTAGCACAGATACGCAGTATTTT	CASSLLAASTDTQYF
15	TRBJ2-5	NA	TRBV2	TRBD1	TGTGCCAGCAGTTCTACAGGGGGATATAGGGAGACCCAGTACTTC	CASSSTGGYRETQYF
16	TRBJ1-5	NA	TRBV19	NA	TGTGCCAGTAGTATATGGGGCAGACGCGGCAATCAGCCCCAGCATTTT	CASSIWGRRGNQPQHF
15	TRBJ1-3	NA	TRBV7-9	NA	TGTGCCAGCAGCCCCTCGATTGGCACGGGAAACACCATATATTTT	CASSPSIGTGNTIYF
16	TRBJ1-1	NA	TRBV11-2	TRBD1	TGTGCCAGCAGCCGGTCCCGGGACAGGATCATAAGGGAAGCTTTCTTT	CASSRSRDRIIREAFF
15	TRBJ2-7	NA	TRBV4-1	TRBD1	TGCGCCAGCAGCCAATCGACAGGGGGGTACTACGAGCAGTACTTC	CASSQSTGGYYEQYF
12	TRBJ1-2	NA	TRBV7-2	TRBD1	TGTGCCAGCAGCTCGGGACAGTATGGCTACACCTTC	CASSSGQYGYTF
16	TRBJ2-7	NA	TRBV23-1	NA	TGCGCCAGCAGTCAATCCCTCAGGGTTTCTATCTACGAGCAGTACTTC	CASSQSLRVSIYEQYF
16	TRBJ2-3	NA	TRBV7-3	TRBD1	TGTGCCAGCAGCCTTGGGACAGGGATTGGCACAGATACGCAGTATTTT	CASSLGTGIGTDTQYF
13	TRBJ2-7	NA	TRBV2	NA	TGTGCCAGCATAAGCGGGCTGTCCTACGAGCAGTACTTC	CASISGLSYEQYF
11	TRBJ2-5	NA	TRBV18	NA	TGTGCCAGCGCAGGGCGGGAGACCCAGTACTTC	CASAGRETQYF
13	TRBJ1-1	NA	TRBV5-1	TRBD1	TGCGCCAGCAGCTTGGAGGACAGGGTTGAAGCTTTCTTT	CASSLEDRVEAFF
13	TRBJ2-7	NA	TRBV7-9	NA	TGTGCCAGCAGCCCCTCGACAGTTTACGAGCAGTACTTC	CASSPSTVYEQYF
13	TRBJ1-1	NA	TRBV5-6	NA	TGTGCCAGCAGCTCGGGGCTTAACACTGAAGCTTTCTTT	CASSSGLNTEAFF
15	TRBJ1-2	NA	TRBV4-3	TRBD1	TGCGCCAGCAGCCGAGACCCGACAGGGAACCGTGGCTACACCTTC	CASSRDPTGNRGYTF
15	TRBJ2-1	NA	TRBV7-3	TRBD2	TGTGCCAGCAGCCCGGACGGGGGGTCCTACAATGAGCAGTTCTTC	CASSPDGGSYNEQFF
14	TRBJ1-4	once	TRBV4-3	NA	TGCGCCAGCAGCCAAGAACCGCTTAATGAAAAACTGTTTTTT	CASSQEPLNEKLFF
15	TRBJ1-1	many	TRBV9	NA	TGTGCCAGCAGCGTAGGGGGGGCGGTGAACACTGAAGCTTTCTTT	CASSVGGAVNTEAFF
14	TRBJ1-2	NA	TRBV7-2	NA	TGTGCCAGCAGCCCGGGTAGGAAATACTATGGCTACACCTTC	CASSPGRKYYGYTF
13	TRBJ1-1	NA	TRBV6-6	NA	TGTGCCAGCAGTCTACAGGAGAACACTGAAGCTTTCTTT	CASSLQENTEAFF
13	TRBJ2-7	NA	TRBV5-1	NA	TGCGCCAGCAGCTTGGAGGTGCACTACGAGCAGTACTTC	CASSLEVHYEQYF
14	TRBJ2-1	NA	TRBV5-1	NA	TGCGCCAGCAGCTTGGTTCTCAAAGCGAATGAGCAGTTCTTC	CASSLVLKANEQFF
14	TRBJ2-7	NA	TRBV30	NA	TGTGCCTGGAGTGGGGCAGGGGATTACTACGAGCAGTACTTC	CAWSGAGDYYEQYF
13	TRBJ1-1	NA	TRBV29-1	TRBD1	TGCAGCGTTGTCCAGGGGGTAATCACTGAAGCTTTCTTT	CSVVQGVITEAFF
14	TRBJ1-1	NA	TRBV7-9	NA	TGTGCCAGCAGCTTAGGAGGGCTGAACACTGAAGCTTTCTTT	CASSLGGLNTEAFF
14	TRBJ2-7	NA	TRBV7-2	NA	TGTGCCAGCAGCCCAGTCGAGACCTCCTACGAGCAGTACTTC	CASSPVETSYEQYF
15	TRBJ1-2	NA	TRBV28	NA	TGTGCCAGCAGTTCCTTTCGAGGACCAGCGGATGGCTACACCTTC	CASSSFRGPADGYTF
14	TRBJ1-1	NA	TRBV19	TRBD1	TGTGCCAGTAGTCCATGGACAGGAGCTACTGAAGCTTTCTTT	CASSPWTGATEAFF